A selection of T cell receptor beta chains follows, all from one sample in a study of blood T cell repertoires in COVID-19. Libraries were prepared by immunoSEQ multiplex PCR; TCRdb keeps only in-frame clonotypes and omits some of them. Of roughly 330,000 clones in the sample, roughly 88% were seen once. The source material was PBMCs or T cells enriched from blood (not recorded which). The receptors were gathered from a man aged 25 to 45 who had recovered from COVID-19. CDR3s include the opening cysteine and the closing phenylalanine or tryptophan. A D gene is named only where the DNA matches it firmly. Clone sizes are given selectively: once, few, many, or a class where the clone is expanded.

clone size	V gene	D gene	J gene	CDR3 protein	CDR3 DNA
-	TRBV7-9	-	TRBJ1-5	CASSLGQLNQPQHF	TGTGCCAGCAGCTTAGGACAGCTCAATCAGCCCCAGCATTTT
once	TRBV5-6	TRBD1	TRBJ2-5	CASSFRDSQETQYF	TGTGCCAGCAGCTTCCGGGACAGTCAAGAGACCCAGTACTTC
-	TRBV6-5	-	TRBJ1-4	CASSYIRGGEKLFF	TGTGCCAGCAGTTACATACGGGGGGGGGAAAAACTGTTTTTT
-	TRBV18	-	TRBJ2-2	CASSPIGGVGTGELFF	TGTGCCAGCTCACCAATCGGCGGAGTAGGCACCGGGGAGCTGTTTTTT
-	TRBV29-1	TRBD1	TRBJ2-2	CSVEGDRPTGELFF	TGCAGCGTTGAGGGGGACAGACCCACCGGGGAGCTGTTTTTT
-	TRBV21-1	-	TRBJ2-2	CASSKGGGTGYTGELFF	TGTGCCAGCAGCAAAGGGGGAGGGACAGGGTACACCGGGGAGCTGTTTTTT
-	TRBV28	-	TRBJ2-5	CASSLGGRGETQYF	TGTGCCAGCAGTTTAGGTGGCAGAGGGGAGACCCAGTACTTC
-	TRBV7-9	TRBD2	TRBJ2-7	CASSSPTSGGVYEQYF	TGTGCCAGCAGCTCTCCGACTAGCGGGGGGGTCTACGAGCAGTACTTC
-	TRBV3-1/TRBV3-2	-	TRBJ2-5	CASSQRAEETQYF	TGTGCCAGCAGCCAAAGAGCCGAAGAGACCCAGTACTTC
-	TRBV6-5	-	TRBJ1-2	CASSSGTTEGEYGYTF	TGTGCCAGCAGTTCGGGGACGACAGAGGGGGAGTATGGCTACACCTTC
-	TRBV18	TRBD1	TRBJ1-3	CASSPGQGLNTIYF	TGTGCCAGCTCGCCTGGACAGGGTCTGAACACCATATATTTT
-	TRBV2	-	TRBJ1-1	CASSLGGKSTEAFF	TGTGCCAGCAGTCTTGGGGGGAAGAGCACTGAAGCTTTCTTT
once	TRBV7-8	TRBD1	TRBJ1-6	CASSLRQGAYNSPLHF	TGTGCCAGCAGCTTAAGACAGGGGGCCTATAATTCACCCCTCCACTTT
-	TRBV4-2	-	TRBJ2-3	CASSQDLAGARGTDTQYF	TGTGCCAGCAGCCAAGATTTGGCGGGGGCCCGGGGGACAGATACGCAGTATTTT
-	TRBV6-5	-	TRBJ1-4	CASRLPGEEKLFF	TGTGCCAGCAGGCTCCCAGGGGAGGAAAAACTGTTTTTT
-	TRBV12-3/TRBV12-4	-	TRBJ2-2	CASSYSTGELFF	TGTGCCAGCAGCTACAGCACCGGGGAGCTGTTTTTT
-	TRBV2	TRBD1	TRBJ1-5	CASSGERDRGAGNQPQHF	TGTGCCAGCAGTGGGGAGCGGGACAGGGGGGCCGGCAATCAGCCCCAGCATTTT
-	TRBV5-4	-	TRBJ2-7	CASSQDSPRAYEQYF	TGTGCCAGCAGCCAGGACTCCCCAAGAGCCTACGAGCAGTACTTC
few	TRBV2	-	TRBJ1-1	CASSGGRMNTEAFF	TGTGCCAGCAGTGGGGGGCGAATGAACACTGAAGCTTTCTTT
-	TRBV6-5	-	TRBJ1-2	CASSADRTYGYTF	TGTGCCAGCAGCGCAGACAGGACCTATGGCTACACCTTC
-	TRBV2	TRBD1	TRBJ2-3	CASHEGQGADTQYF	TGTGCCAGCCACGAGGGACAGGGAGCAGATACGCAGTATTTT
-	TRBV2	-	TRBJ1-5	CASSSGVRYQPQHF	TGTGCCAGCAGTTCAGGGGTGAGGTATCAGCCCCAGCATTTT
-	TRBV5-1	-	TRBJ1-5	CASSPGAVYSNQPQHF	TGCGCCAGCAGCCCTGGGGCAGTCTATAGCAATCAGCCCCAGCATTTT
-	TRBV30	-	TRBJ1-5	CAWSLKANQPQHF	TGTGCCTGGAGCCTCAAAGCAAATCAGCCCCAGCATTTT
-	TRBV6-1	TRBD1	TRBJ1-1	CASSDRQGKNTEAFF	TGTGCCAGCAGTGATCGACAGGGCAAGAACACTGAAGCTTTCTTT
-	TRBV2	TRBD2	TRBJ2-1	CASTVAGDSYNEQFF	TGTGCCAGCACCGTAGCGGGTGACTCCTACAATGAGCAGTTCTTC
-	TRBV4-1	-	TRBJ1-6	CASRTTGNTYNSPLHF	TGCGCCAGCAGAACCACAGGGAACACCTATAATTCACCCCTCCACTTT
-	TRBV18	TRBD1	TRBJ2-6	CASSGQSGANVLTF	TGTGCCAGCTCGGGACAGTCTGGGGCCAACGTCCTGACTTTC
-	TRBV11-2	-	TRBJ1-1	CASSLEARDTEAFF	TGTGCCAGCAGCTTAGAGGCCAGGGATACTGAAGCTTTCTTT
-	TRBV20-1	TRBD2	TRBJ2-5	CSASRAGVGETQYF	TGCAGTGCTAGTCGAGCGGGGGTAGGGGAGACCCAGTACTTC
-	TRBV6-5	-	TRBJ2-7	CASSYSNGIGEQYF	TGTGCCAGCAGTTACTCGAACGGGATTGGCGAGCAGTACTTC
-	TRBV9	TRBD1	TRBJ2-1	CASSVGDDRDYNEQFF	TGTGCCAGCAGCGTAGGAGATGACAGGGACTACAATGAGCAGTTCTTC
-	TRBV25-1	-	TRBJ2-7	CASRSAASYEQYF	TGTGCCAGCAGATCCGCGGCCTCCTACGAGCAGTACTTC
-	TRBV5-1	TRBD1	TRBJ1-2	CASSLAGGRQGWGYTF	TGCGCCAGCAGCTTGGCAGGAGGGCGACAGGGTTGGGGCTACACCTTC
-	TRBV29-1	-	TRBJ2-5	CSVGLLKGETQYF	TGCAGCGTTGGCCTTCTGAAGGGGGAGACCCAGTACTTC
-	TRBV6-5	TRBD1	TRBJ2-1	CASRAGGDPRQFF	TGTGCCAGCCGGGCAGGGGGCGACCCTAGGCAGTTCTTC
-	TRBV10-3	-	TRBJ1-6	CAISSGQNNSPLHF	TGTGCCATCAGTTCCGGACAGAATAATTCACCCCTCCACTTT
-	TRBV18	-	TRBJ1-4	CASSPVGLTNEKLFF	TGTGCCAGCTCACCTGTGGGGCTAACTAATGAAAAACTGTTTTTT
-	TRBV28	TRBD1	TRBJ2-5	CASSLDRGQETQYF	TGTGCCAGCAGTTTAGACAGGGGCCAAGAGACCCAGTACTTC
few	TRBV3-1/TRBV3-2	TRBD2	TRBJ2-1	CASSQSLADSYNEQFF	TGTGCCAGCAGCCAATCCCTAGCGGACTCCTACAATGAGCAGTTCTTC
-	TRBV2	TRBD2	TRBJ2-1	CASSRTGGAQINEQFF	TGTGCCAGCAGTCGTACCGGGGGGGCCCAGATCAATGAGCAGTTCTTC
-	TRBV6-1	TRBD1	TRBJ1-2	CASSDGWTGPSYGYTF	TGTGCCAGCAGTGACGGTTGGACAGGTCCTTCCTATGGCTACACCTTC
-	TRBV24-1	TRBD1	TRBJ2-1	CATSDLRGGYEQFF	TGTGCCACCAGTGATTTGAGAGGGGGCTATGAGCAGTTCTTC
few	TRBV20-1	-	TRBJ2-1	CSAVENEQFF	TGCAGTGCCGTAGAGAATGAGCAGTTCTTC
-	TRBV19	TRBD1	TRBJ1-2	CASRTRQGLNYGYTF	TGTGCCAGTAGAACTCGACAGGGACTTAACTATGGCTACACCTTC
once	TRBV12-3/TRBV12-4	-	TRBJ1-1	CASSSRVDTEAFF	TGTGCCAGCAGCTCCCGGGTGGACACTGAAGCTTTCTTT
few	TRBV10-1	-	TRBJ2-7	CASSEAGPLDEQYF	TGCGCCAGCAGTGAGGCGGGCCCCCTGGACGAGCAGTACTTC
-	TRBV3-1/TRBV3-2	-	TRBJ2-3	CASSQDPWHGGLPSSTDTQYF	TGTGCCAGCAGCCAAGATCCCTGGCACGGGGGGCTTCCTTCTAGCACAGATACGCAGTATTTT
-	TRBV5-1	TRBD1	TRBJ2-7	CASSPRQGVDLYEQYF	TGCGCCAGCAGCCCGCGACAGGGAGTGGATCTCTACGAGCAGTACTTC
once	TRBV27	TRBD1	TRBJ2-7	CASGPGQGKSEQYF	TGTGCCAGCGGTCCGGGACAGGGTAAGTCGGAGCAGTACTTC
-	TRBV5-4	-	TRBJ2-7	CASSSQRSSYEQYF	TGTGCCAGCAGCTCCCAGAGGAGCTCCTACGAGCAGTACTTC
few	TRBV7-9	TRBD1	TRBJ1-1	CASSGMGQGGTEAFF	TGTGCCAGCAGCGGCATGGGACAGGGAGGCACTGAAGCTTTCTTT
-	TRBV28	-	TRBJ1-2	CASSLGRYYGYTF	TGTGCCAGCAGTTTAGGGCGATACTATGGCTACACCTTC
-	TRBV11-2	-	TRBJ2-7	CASSLALIDYEQYF	TGTGCCAGCAGCTTAGCCCTAATCGACTACGAGCAGTACTTC